Each of the 15 T cell receptor beta chains below was sequenced from the same sample in a study of blood T cell repertoires in COVID-19. Sequenced by immunoSEQ multiplex PCR; TCRdb stores in-frame clones only, minus some. The table includes approximately 75,000 clones, roughly 80% detected once. Sequencing was done on a sample of peripheral blood. These receptors all stem from a woman older than 75 with acute or convalescent COVID-19.

This rearrangement joins TRBV6-6 to TRBJ2-3, with 7 bases fitting TRBD2. V lost 6 bases and J lost 0; bases outside the gene matches: 9. Germline CDR1 reads MNHNY; CDR2 reads SVGAGI (reference sequence). The length of the CDR3 is 16 residues. CDR3 sequence: CASRALVGGSTDTQYF. The CDR3 DNA follows: TGTGCCAGCAGGGCCCTTGTGGGGGGGAGCACAGATACGCAGTATTTT.

V and J are TRBV14 and TRBJ1-6; D uncertain. The length of the CDR3 is 15 residues. V was pared by 1 base and J by 6 bases, with 10 bases between. Per the germline V gene, CDR1 is SGHDN and CDR2 is FVKESK. Written as DNA, the CDR3 is TGTGCCAGCAGCCAAGGCGGCAGATCTAATTCACCCCTCCACTTT. This codes for CASSQGGRSNSPLHF.

J is TRBJ1-3 and V is TRBV29-1; D possibly corresponds to TRBD1 (5 bases). This CDR3 comprises 14 residues. The germline CDR1 and CDR2 sequences are SQVTM and ANQGSEA. V lost 7 bases to trimming and J lost 2 bases, with 15 bases between them. The CDR3 DNA is TGCAGCGCCGAGGCGGGGGGAGCTGGAAACACCATATATTTT. It is translated as CSAEAGGAGNTIYF.

The gene calls are TRBV29-1 and TRBJ1-1; 9 bases are a match to TRBD1. Germline CDR1 is SQVTM and CDR2 is ANQGSEA. CDR3 length: 13 residues. With V trimmed by 7 bases and J by 5 bases, 8 bases remained unmatched. CDR3 amino acids: CSAPGQGSTEAFF. CDR3 in DNA: TGCAGCGCCCCGGGACAGGGCTCGACTGAAGCTTTCTTT.

This chain connects TRBV3-1 (or the pseudogene TRBV3-2) to TRBJ2-2; TRBD1 is a possible D gene (6 bases). V was cut by 2 bases and J by 4 bases, with 17 bases left in between. Germline V gene lookup returns CDR1 LGHDT and CDR2 YNNKEL (reference sequence). There are 17 residues in the CDR3. This CDR3 is CASSQYRARSSTGELFF. The CDR3 DNA is TGTGCCAGCAGCCAATACAGGGCCAGAAGCAGCACCGGGGAGCTGTTTTTT.

This CDR3 reads CASSVISGGQETQYF. The CDR3 DNA follows: TGTGCCAGCAGTGTTATTAGCGGGGGGCAAGAGACCCAGTACTTC. The chain couples TRBV2 to TRBJ2-5; 10 bases agree with TRBD2. Per germline, CDR1 SNHLY and CDR2 FYNNEI. With 4 bases clipped from V and 2 bases from J, the junction kept 4 bases outside the gene matches. The CDR3 spans 15 residues.

The V call is TRBV3-1 (or the pseudogene TRBV3-2), the J call TRBJ2-5; the D gene is possibly TRBD2 (6 bases). Germline V CDR1 and CDR2: LGHDT, YNNKEL (reference sequence). Trimming removed 0 bases at V and 0 bases at J, with 11 bases between. This CDR3 region has 16 residues. The DNA for the CDR3 is TGTGCCAGCAGCCAAGATTGGGGGGAAAACCAAGAGACCCAGTACTTC. This translates into CASSQDWGENQETQYF.

The genes are TRBV27 and TRBJ1-2; the D is unclear. Trimming stripped 1 base from V and 7 bases from J, with 16 bases between. Germline V CDR1 and CDR2: MNHEY, SMNVEV (reference sequence). CDR3 length: 15 amino acids. CDR3 residues: CASSLWPPRVGGYTF. The CDR3 nucleotides read TGTGCCAGCAGTTTATGGCCCCCCCGGGTCGGTGGCTACACCTTC.

CDR3 coding DNA: TGTGCCAGCAGTGAAACGGGGACAGGTGGGCGGCAGTACTTC. Translation gives CASSETGTGGRQYF. The chain carries TRBV2 and TRBJ2-7; 8 bases agree with TRBD1. The junction had 9 bases not matched to a gene; V was cut back by 2 bases and J by 9 bases. The CDR3 totals 14 residues. In germline, CDR1 is SNHLY, CDR2 FYNNEI. Complete variable domain (other parts from reference TRBV2 and TRBJ2-7): EPEVTQTPSHQVTQMGQEVILRCVPISNHLYFYWYRQILGQKVEFLVSFYNNEISEKSEIFDDQFSVERPDGSNFTLKIRSTKLEDSAMYFCASSETGTGGRQYFGPGTRLTVT.

The chain joins TRBV5-6 to TRBJ2-3, with 9 positions matching TRBD2. This CDR3 is built from 14 residues. Germline loops: CDR1 SGHDT, CDR2 YYEEEE. V was pared by 0 bases and J by 6 bases, with 2 bases of the junction left unmatched. CDR3 amino acids: CASSLASGADTQYF. CDR3 nucleotides: TGTGCCAGCAGCTTGGCTAGCGGGGCGGATACGCAGTATTTT.

The chain combines TRBV7-8 with TRBJ2-1, with 8 bases that match TRBD2. This CDR3 region has 17 residues. Trimming cost V 3 bases and J 7 bases; bases outside gene matches: 14. In germline, CDR1 is SGHVS, CDR2 FQNEAQ. The CDR3 DNA follows: TGTGCCAGCAGCTTGCTCCAGAGCGGGGGTCCTCGGAATGAGCAGTTCTTC. Translating gives CASSLLQSGGPRNEQFF. Looking up the rest from reference TRBV7-8 and TRBJ2-1 gives the full variable domain: GAGVSQSPRYKVAKRGQDVALRCDPISGHVSLFWYQQALGQGPEFLTYFQNEAQLDKSGLPSDRFFAERPEGSVSTLKIQRTQQEDSAVYLCASSLLQSGGPRNEQFFGPGTRLTVL.

This chain connects TRBV3-1 (or the pseudogene TRBV3-2) to TRBJ2-1, with TRBD2 matching over 10 bases. CDR1 and CDR2 (germline): LGHDT, YNNKEL (reference sequence). CDR3 length: 15 amino acids. After removal of 1 base from V and 12 bases from J, the junction contained 9 bases not matched to a gene. The CDR3 DNA follows: TGTGCCAGCAGCCAAGGCCCCACTAGCGGGGAGCTGCAGTTCTTC. Translated: CASSQGPTSGELQFF.

In its sample, this clone was seen once. The chain employs TRBV5-1 and TRBJ2-3; 7 bases align to TRBD2. CDR1 and CDR2 from the germline V gene are SGHRS and YFSETQ. This CDR3 contains 16 residues. With V trimmed by 3 bases and J by 1 base, 8 bases remained unmatched. Here the CDR3 reads CASSSGLRTGTDTQYF. CDR3 nucleotide sequence: TGCGCCAGCAGCTCGGGACTACGCACCGGCACAGATACGCAGTATTTT.

CDR3 residues: CASSGLAGVEETQYF. CDR3 nucleotides: TGCGCCAGCTCCGGACTAGCGGGGGTTGAAGAGACCCAGTACTTC. V gene TRBV5-1 combines with J gene TRBJ2-5; 13 bases map to TRBD2. Germline assignment: CDR1 SGHRS and CDR2 YFSETQ. J lost 3 bases, V lost 7 bases, and 6 bases had no gene match. The CDR3 sequence is 15 residues long. Complete variable domain (other parts from reference TRBV5-1 and TRBJ2-5): KAGVTQTPRYLIKTRGQQVTLSCSPISGHRSVSWYQQTPGQGLQFLFEYFSETQRNKGNFPGRFSGRQFSNSRSEMNVSTLELGDSALYLCASSGLAGVEETQYFGPGTRLLVL.

The J gene is TRBJ2-1, the V gene TRBV21-1; TRBD1 reflects the table's D call only, with no check against the DNA. TRBV21-1 is designated a pseudogene. The CDR3 has 17 amino acids. DNA for the CDR3: TGTGCCAGCAGCAAACATTTTTCTTGGGGGCGGAGGAATGAGCAGTTCTTC. This sequence encodes CASSKHFSWGRRNEQFF.